This T cell receptor (beta chain) is from a study of blood T cell repertoires in COVID-19. Background on the study: Material from acute and convalescent COVID-19 was sourced from the United States, Italy and Spain.

TCRdb keeps only in-frame clones here, not all; method: immunoSEQ multiplex PCR. This sample has hundreds of thousands of clones, with 85% to 90% found just once. The CDR3 contains 14 residues. Germline-derived CDR1 and CDR2 are SGHVS and FQNEAQ. V lost 0 bases, J lost 3 bases, and 6 bases lay in between. The sequence derives from an older man with acute or convalescent COVID-19. The sample consisted of peripheral blood. The V and J genes are TRBV7-8 and TRBJ2-1; unclear D gene. CDR3 loop: CASSLAEYYNEQFF. CDR3 DNA sequence: TGTGCCAGCAGCTTAGCAGAGTACTACAATGAGCAGTTCTTC. The entire variable domain, with the rest obtained from reference TRBV7-8 and TRBJ2-1, is as follows: GAGVSQSPRYKVAKRGQDVALRCDPISGHVSLFWYQQALGQGPEFLTYFQNEAQLDKSGLPSDRFFAERPEGSVSTLKIQRTQQEDSAVYLCASSLAEYYNEQFFGPGTRLTVL.